The present T cell receptor (beta chain) was sequenced within a study of blood T cell repertoires in COVID-19. As for the study in general: The study drew acute and convalescent COVID-19 samples from the United States, Italy and Spain. Nucleic acid was either cDNA or gDNA, and it came from T cells, B-cell-depleted T cells, or PBMCs.

The V gene's germline CDR1 is LGHDT and CDR2 YNNKEL (reference sequence). V lost 1 base to trimming and J lost 6 bases; unmatched junction nucleotides: 1. The CDR3 runs to 14 residues. Some clones are missing from TCRdb's copy, which holds only in-frame ones; the method was immunoSEQ multiplex PCR. The sample has 300,000 to 400,000 clones, 85% to 90% seen once. This chain connects TRBV3-1 (or the pseudogene TRBV3-2) to TRBJ2-1, with 9 bases that match TRBD2. Sequencing input: PBMCs or T cells enriched from blood (not recorded which). This clonotype was sampled from a man between 18 and 29 years old who had recovered from COVID-19. CDR3 coding DNA: TGTGCCAGCAGCCAAGGGCGGGGGGGCAATGAGCAGTTCTTC. Translated, it gives CASSQGRGGNEQFF.